The clone carrying this TCR beta chain was detected ten times or more. Its antigen is not identified. This sample was taken from a study of regulatory T cells in long-lasting Graves disease. Time point specified: newly diagnosed GD, antithyroid drugs for less than 3 months. RNA extracted from PBMCs served as the sequencing template. Through Arm-PCR of CDR3 regions and iRepertoire HTBI primers, TCR beta libraries were built. A single record per CDR3 protein comes from TCRdb applying MiXCR to the multiplex PCR reads. The table includes about 240,000 distinct CDR3 sequences, 20% to 25% detected once. Study-level points and caveats: Persistent disease samples used TRBV28, TRBJ1-2 and TRBJ2-5 preferentially. Samples came from peripheral blood alone, without thyroid tissue.

V was shortened by 3 bases and J by 3 bases, with 8 bases between the two germline ends. The CDR3 loop spans 13 amino acids. Germline loops: CDR1 SGHTA, CDR2 FQGNSA. Sequences were derived from peripheral blood mononuclear cells (PBMCs), sampled at new diagnosis, from a patient treated with antithyroid drugs. The chain uses TRBV7-2 and TRBJ2-5, with D possibly matching TRBD2 (5 bases). The clonotype comes from a female donor with Graves disease. The CDR3 region is CASSFSGKETQYF. Written as DNA, the CDR3 is TGTGCCAGCAGCTTTTCCGGGAAAGAGACCCAGTACTTC.